The 21 T cell receptor beta chains listed next were all sequenced from one sample in a study of T cells after somatic rescue of genetic block. The method was immunoSEQ multiplex PCR; TCRdb's version includes in-frame clones alone and lacks a portion of them. In the table there are 80,000 to 100,000 clones, about nine tenths of which are singletons. The sequencing sample was made of peripheral blood mononuclear cells (PBMCs). The receptors were sampled from a young woman.

V and J are TRBV5-8 and TRBJ1-5, with unresolved D. V was shortened by 4 bases and J by 0 bases, with 11 bases between the two germline ends. The germline V gene has CDR1 SGHTS and CDR2 YDEGEE. This CDR3 spans 15 amino acids. The CDR3 DNA reads as TGTGCCAGCAGCGGGCGGGCCTATAGCAATCAGCCCCAGCATTTT. Encoded protein: CASSGRAYSNQPQHF.

The rearrangement uses TRBV28 and TRBJ2-7; no clear D. The germline V gene encodes CDR1 MDHEN and CDR2 SYDVKM. V lost 1 base, J lost 0 bases, and 7 bases lay in between. The CDR3 is 14 amino acids. CDR3 protein: CASSLYASSYEQYF. CDR3 nucleotide sequence: TGTGCCAGCAGTTTATACGCTAGCTCCTACGAGCAGTACTTC.

This clone has just one count. The rearrangement joins TRBV5-1 to TRBJ1-4; D not certain. With 4 bases removed from V and 2 bases from J, the gap between germline ends came to 6 bases. Germline V gives CDR1 SGHRS, CDR2 YFSETQ. This CDR3 is built from 13 residues. Written as DNA, the CDR3 is TGCGCCAGCAGCCCACGGACTAATGAAAAACTGTTTTTT. This codes for CASSPRTNEKLFF.

The V call is TRBV21-1, the J call TRBJ2-6; TRBD1, the table's D call, was not compared with the DNA. TRBV21-1 is a pseudogene locus. This CDR3 has 19 residues. The CDR3: CASSKVRDRAFSGANVLTF. The CDR3 bases are TGTGCCAGCAGCAAAGTTCGAGACAGGGCCTTCTCTGGGGCCAACGTCCTGACTTTC.

This clone was picked up one time. The genes are TRBV5-6 and TRBJ1-5; no firm D call. Germline V gene data show CDR1 as SGHDT and CDR2 as YYEEEE. Trimming took 2 bases from V and 1 from J, leaving 4 bases between them. The CDR3 totals 13 residues. CDR3 DNA: TGTGCCAGCAGCTTCTGGAGCAATCAGCCCCAGCATTTT. Amino acid sequence: CASSFWSNQPQHF.

This chain connects TRBV27 to TRBJ2-3; TRBD2 aligns across 11 bases. V was pared by 5 bases and J by 0 bases, with 10 bases of the junction left unmatched. The CDR3 covers 18 residues. The germline V gene has CDR1 MNHEY and CDR2 SMNVEV (reference sequence). CDR3 loop: CASSHGLAGLPSTDTQYF. CDR3 coding DNA: TGTGCCAGCAGTCACGGACTAGCGGGTCTCCCTAGCACAGATACGCAGTATTTT.

V usage is TRBV12-5 and J usage is TRBJ1-3, with D perhaps TRBD1 (6 bases). The CDR3 length is 18 residues. The germline V gene encodes CDR1 LGHNT and CDR2 FRNRAP. The V end lost 1 base, the J end lost 1 base, and 17 bases lay between the germline ends. CDR3 residues: CASGLELTGARSGNTIYF. Written as DNA, the CDR3 is TGTGCTAGTGGTTTGGAATTAACGGGGGCCCGGTCTGGAAACACCATATATTTT.

The sample holds a few counts of this clone. The J gene is TRBJ1-2, the V gene TRBV5-1; 7 bases are shared with TRBD1. The germline CDR1 and CDR2 sequences are SGHRS and YFSETQ. The CDR3 loop spans 13 amino acids. The V and J ends lost 6 bases and 0 bases, in that order; junction bases with no gene match: 2. CDR3 in amino acids: CASTGQSNYGYTF. The CDR3 nucleotides are TGCGCCAGCACGGGACAGTCTAACTATGGCTACACCTTC.

V usage is TRBV29-1 and J usage is TRBJ2-1; 8 bases are a match to TRBD2. Trimming cost V 6 bases and J 1 base; bases outside gene matches: 8. This CDR3 comprises 15 residues. Germline assignment: CDR1 SQVTM and CDR2 ANQGSEA. The CDR3 protein is CSVLTGTRSYNEQFF. CDR3 nucleotide sequence: TGCAGCGTGCTTACCGGGACTAGATCCTACAATGAGCAGTTCTTC.

The chain has TRBV5-6 and TRBJ2-5; 9 positions agree with TRBD2. The CDR3 is 18 amino acids. V trimming: 3 bases; J trimming: 5 bases; junction bases outside the gene matches: 17. From germline, CDR1 is SGHDT and CDR2 YYEEEE. This CDR3 is CASSSIWTSAQREETQYF. The CDR3 coding sequence is TGTGCCAGCAGCTCGATCTGGACTAGCGCCCAGAGGGAGGAGACCCAGTACTTC.

V gene TRBV11-2 combines with J gene TRBJ2-2; no clear D gene. CDR1 and CDR2 (germline): SGHAT, FQNNGV. The CDR3 has 13 amino acids. V lost 6 bases and J lost 6, with 11 bases in between. CDR3 bases: TGTGCCAGCAGGCCGGTATTGGCCGGGGAGCTGTTTTTT. Protein product: CASRPVLAGELFF.

This chain joins TRBV25-1 and TRBJ1-1; D possibly corresponds to TRBD1 (5 bases). V shed 4 bases and J shed 4 bases, with 10 bases lying between them. The germline V gene has CDR1 MGHDK and CDR2 SYGVNS. The CDR3 length is 13 residues. CDR3: CASSGPRGTEAFF. The CDR3 region has the DNA TGTGCCAGCAGTGGGCCAAGGGGCACTGAAGCTTTCTTT. The full variable domain, its missing parts supplied by reference TRBV25-1 and TRBJ1-1, is EADIYQTPRYLVIGTGKKITLECSQTMGHDKMYWYQQDPGMELHLIHYSYGVNSTEKGDLSSESTVSRIRTEHFPLTLESARPSHTSQYLCASSGPRGTEAFFGQGTRLTVV.

This chain joins TRBV12-5 and TRBJ1-2, with a weak D call TRBD1 (6 bases). Trimming removed 5 bases from V and 2 bases from J, with 15 bases in between. The CDR3 loop spans 15 amino acids. In germline, CDR1 is LGHNT, CDR2 FRNRAP. In DNA form, the CDR3 reads TGTGCTAGTGGTCCTCAAGGTGGGACAAACTATGGCTACACCTTC. Translation: CASGPQGGTNYGYTF.

This clone came up once. This chain uses TRBV7-6 with TRBJ1-1; no reliable D call. CDR1 is SGHVS, CDR2 FNYEAQ, per germline. The CDR3 spans 13 residues. V shed 1 base and J shed 7 bases, with 10 bases lying between them. CDR3 sequence (DNA): TGTGCCAGCAGCTTAGGACCTCTGCTTGAAGCTTTCTTT. Protein: CASSLGPLLEAFF. Supplemented by reference TRBV7-6 and TRBJ1-1, the full variable domain reads GAGVSQSPRYKVTKRGQDVALRCDPISGHVSLYWYRQALGQGPEFLTYFNYEAQQDKSGLPNDRFSAERPEGSISTLTIQRTEQRDSAMYRCASSLGPLLEAFFGQGTRLTVV.

The V and J genes are TRBV27 and TRBJ1-1, with a tentative D call TRBD1 (5 bases). CDR1 is MNHEY, CDR2 SMNVEV, per germline (reference sequence). V lost 2 bases to trimming and J lost 1 base, with 5 bases between them. This CDR3 has 13 amino acids. The CDR3 DNA reads TGTGCCAGCAGTTTAGGGACGAACACTGAAGCTTTCTTT. As protein: CASSLGTNTEAFF.

The chain links TRBV28 to TRBJ2-2; no reliable D call. V was clipped by 6 bases and J by 0 bases, with 8 bases between them. Germline CDR1 reads MDHEN; CDR2 reads SYDVKM. The CDR3 has 14 amino acids. The CDR3 protein is CASSTSANTGELFF. CDR3 bases: TGTGCCAGCAGCACCTCGGCGAACACCGGGGAGCTGTTTTTT.

This sequence joins TRBV28 and TRBJ2-7; 7 bases are a match to TRBD2. Germline assignment: CDR1 MDHEN and CDR2 SYDVKM. V shed 3 bases and J 0 bases; nucleotides not matched to a gene: 5. The CDR3 is 15 amino acids. CDR3 loop: CASSLGGMSSYEQYF. As DNA, the CDR3 is TGTGCCAGCAGTTTGGGAGGGATGAGCTCCTACGAGCAGTACTTC. Full variable domain (rest looked up from reference TRBV28 and TRBJ2-7): DVKVTQSSRYLVKRTGEKVFLECVQDMDHENMFWYRQDPGLGLRLIYFSYDVKMKEKGDIPEGYSVSREKKERFSLILESASTNQTSMYLCASSLGGMSSYEQYFGPGTRLTVT.

In this sample, this clone turned up once. The V and J genes are TRBV19 and TRBJ1-2; unclear D gene. The germline gives CDR1 LNHDA, CDR2 SQIVND (reference sequence). The CDR3 is 12 residues long. The V end lost 1 base, the J end lost 5 bases, and 5 bases lay between the germline ends. In DNA form, the CDR3 reads TGTGCCAGTAGTATAGTTGGGTATGGCTACACCTTC. This translates into CASSIVGYGYTF.

Notes on this clone: Mismatch with germline at one junction end may stem from a read error. The chain recombines TRBV10-2 with TRBJ2-7, with a possible D match to TRBD2 (6 bases). Per germline, CDR1 WSHSY and CDR2 SAAADI. This CDR3 has 14 residues. The CDR3 loop is CASSQSGETYEQYF. The CDR3 coding sequence is TGCGCCAGCAGTCAGTCGGGAGAGACTTACGAGCAGTACTTC.

This rearrangement joins TRBV2 to TRBJ1-1; 8 nucleotides line up with TRBD1. Trimming took 5 bases from V and 5 from J; bases not matched to a gene: 7. This CDR3 comprises 14 residues. The V gene's germline CDR1 is SNHLY and CDR2 FYNNEI. The chain's CDR3 is CASSTQDRVTEAFF. CDR3 DNA sequence: TGTGCCAGCAGTACCCAGGACAGGGTAACTGAAGCTTTCTTT.

The chain links TRBV28 to TRBJ2-7; no clear D. This CDR3 is built from 13 residues. V was clipped by 3 bases and J by 7 bases, with 13 bases between them. Germline V gene lookup returns CDR1 MDHEN and CDR2 SYDVKM. The CDR3 nucleotides are TGTGCCAGCAGTTTGGGTCCTGATTTAGAGCAGTACTTC. This encodes CASSLGPDLEQYF.